The rows below give T cell receptor beta chains drawn from one sample of a study of blood T cell repertoires in COVID-19. Measured with immunoSEQ multiplex PCR; TCRdb has only the in-frame clones, and not every one. The sample lists about 16,000 clones; 85% to 90% were seen once. The sample taken for sequencing was peripheral blood. These receptors all stem from a man in his sixties with acute or convalescent COVID-19. Both conserved end residues are part of each CDR3. D genes are given only for firm matches.

J gene | V gene | D gene | CDR3 protein
TRBJ1-1 | TRBV27 | TRBD1 | CASSPLDRVEAFF
TRBJ1-4 | TRBV12-3/TRBV12-4 | TRBD1 | CASSLDPQGRLFF
TRBJ2-3 | TRBV6-4 | - | CASSAGSTDADTQYF
TRBJ2-7 | TRBV28 | - | CASSSAGGAKNHEQYF
TRBJ2-7 | TRBV7-8 | - | CASSIVVTYEQYF
TRBJ1-6 | TRBV3-1/TRBV3-2 | TRBD1 | CASRYRGRNSPLHF
TRBJ1-5 | TRBV25-1 | - | CASRGGGDNQPQHF
TRBJ2-1 | TRBV6-2/TRBV6-3 | - | CASSSGQIAYNEQFF
TRBJ1-4 | TRBV19 | - | CASSTQAAASEKLFF
TRBJ2-7 | TRBV28 | TRBD1 | CASSPRAGGLLVPSYEQYF
TRBJ1-2 | TRBV18 | TRBD1 | CASSRDSVNYGYTF
TRBJ2-2 | TRBV6-5 | - | CASSARVAGELFF
TRBJ2-6 | TRBV6-2/TRBV6-3 | - | CASSYSGRLANVLTF
TRBJ1-2 | TRBV6-1 | - | CASSESGGLDYGYTF
TRBJ1-3 | TRBV6-4 | - | CASSAPTVRPSGNTIYF
TRBJ2-1 | TRBV3-1/TRBV3-2 | - | CASSGLGLASAYYEQFF
TRBJ2-3 | TRBV28 | - | CASSPGGGPDTQYF
TRBJ1-5 | TRBV30 | - | CAWSGGGGLGQPQHF
TRBJ2-7 | TRBV29-1 | - | CSVPGRADYKQYF
TRBJ2-1 | TRBV10-2 | TRBD2 | CATSAGTSVNEQFF
TRBJ2-3 | TRBV9 | - | CASSVEQRTDTQYF
TRBJ1-2 | TRBV19 | - | CASSIGGNYGYTF
TRBJ2-5 | TRBV5-4 | - | CASSSWTEETQYF
TRBJ2-5 | TRBV6-4 | TRBD2 | CASSDSTGGAQYF
TRBJ1-1 | TRBV7-9 | - | CASSLSGSTEAFF
TRBJ1-3 | TRBV28 | - | CASSLPGTISRNTIYF
TRBJ2-4 | TRBV3-1/TRBV3-2 | - | CASSLGTGSKNIQYF
TRBJ2-1 | TRBV3-1/TRBV3-2 | TRBD2 | CASSQEPPGRGYNEQFF
TRBJ2-2 | TRBV9 | - | CASSAQGSIAGELFF
TRBJ2-5 | TRBV28 | - | CASSLGGWGETQYF
TRBJ1-5 | TRBV27 | TRBD1 | CASSLGQGVGTQHF
TRBJ1-2 | TRBV2 | - | CASSESRVPYNYGYTF
TRBJ2-3 | TRBV2 | TRBD1 | CASSARDRGTDTQYF
TRBJ2-5 | TRBV7-8 | - | CASSLGKGGETQYF
TRBJ2-2 | TRBV12-3/TRBV12-4 | - | CASSSRRAGELFF
TRBJ2-4 | TRBV5-4 | TRBD1 | CASSLAQGVDGNIQYF
TRBJ2-1 | TRBV7-2 | TRBD1 | CASTLVQGANEQFF
TRBJ1-5 | TRBV27 | - | CASRFQGVVNQPQHF
TRBJ1-1 | TRBV28 | - | CASSAPVTEAFF
TRBJ2-7 | TRBV23-1 | - | CASSPDTFYEQYF
TRBJ1-5 | TRBV12-3/TRBV12-4 | - | CASSLRGSQPQHF
TRBJ2-3 | TRBV6-5 | TRBD2 | CASSYELAGAADTQYF
TRBJ2-3 | TRBV7-9 | - | CASSPPRGRSDTQYF
TRBJ1-2 | TRBV7-3 | - | CASSLSTYGVYGYTF
TRBJ2-7 | TRBV10-2 | TRBD2 | CASGGPAGINYEQYF
TRBJ2-3 | TRBV12-3/TRBV12-4 | TRBD1 | CASSRQGPDTQYF
TRBJ2-3 | TRBV5-1 | - | CASSLEGRTSTDTQYF
TRBJ2-1 | TRBV4-2 | TRBD2 | CASSQDLRGLAGYNEQFF
TRBJ1-1 | TRBV28 | - | CASSSRTEAFF
TRBJ2-2 | TRBV15 | - | CATSTWNNRDTGELFF
TRBJ2-3 | TRBV9 | TRBD1 | CASSPRTGGLTDTQYF
TRBJ1-6 | TRBV1 | - | CTSTGEGSPLHF
TRBJ2-7 | TRBV5-1 | TRBD1 | CATRPTGRYEQYF
TRBJ2-1 | TRBV6-1 | - | CASSEEVTSFYNEQFF
TRBJ1-1 | TRBV6-6 | - | CASSRQEGEAFF